This is a list of T cell receptor beta chains from one sample in a study of blood T cell repertoires in COVID-19. Method: immunoSEQ multiplex PCR; TCRdb's copy keeps in-frame clones and lacks some. The sample lists 100,000 to 150,000 clones; about 87% were seen once. Source material: peripheral blood. The origin of the receptors is a woman between 65 and 79 years old with acute or convalescent COVID-19. The conserved cysteine and the conserved F or W are not part of the CDR3 here. A D gene is named only where the DNA matches it firmly.

j_call v_call d_call cdr3_aa
TRBJ1-1 TRBV7-9 TRBD1 ASSLRTGGTEAF
TRBJ2-7 TRBV5-6 NA ASSLGFNEQY
TRBJ1-1 TRBV6-5 NA ASSYFYEDSRAEAF
TRBJ2-5 TRBV5-1 TRBD1 ASSLLTPQGAETQY
TRBJ1-1 TRBV6-5 NA ASKARQDTEAF
TRBJ2-3 TRBV7-3 NA ASSLSGAADTQY
TRBJ1-5 TRBV20-1 NA SVAGNQPQH
TRBJ1-1 TRBV7-9 NA ASSLSSGRDTEAF
TRBJ1-2 TRBV29-1 TRBD1 SVEASIRVQGKGYT
TRBJ1-2 TRBV28 TRBD1 ASRSGGTYGYT
TRBJ1-6 TRBV28 NA ASSFEDSPLH
TRBJ1-2 TRBV28 TRBD1 ASSLSYGTGNGYT
TRBJ1-1 TRBV11-2 NA ASSLRVDTEAF
TRBJ2-1 TRBV7-9 NA ASSLVAVPYNEQF
TRBJ1-2 TRBV28 NA ASRQPYGYT
TRBJ1-4 TRBV27 NA ASRVRFPATNEKLF
TRBJ1-3 TRBV6-5 NA ASRFSSGNTIY